This TCR beta chain was observed in a study of cytomegalovirus exposure and HLA in healthy donors. General study results and limits: Most TCRs appeared rarely, but some public TCRs recurred in many donors. The authors judged a highly shared variant cluster likely a sequencing artifact.

V lost 7 bases, J lost 1 base, and 7 bases lay in between. CDR1 and CDR2 (germline): SGHRS, YFSETQ. The CDR3 covers 12 residues. Both 60 Vbeta primers and 13 Jbeta primers went into the PCR. The repertoire was sequenced with immunoSEQ multiplex PCR; TCRdb's copy has only in-frame clones and lacks some. The sample contains approximately 85,000 clones, roughly 80% of which appear only once. For this clone: The antigen is undetermined.

Sequencing was performed on PBMCs. This chain links TRBV5-1 with TRBJ2-3; D gene unclear. This TCR derives from a woman in her fifties or sixties in good health and CMV-seropositive. The DNA for the CDR3 is TGCGCCAGCTCGTCGGGCACAGATACGCAGTATTTT. Translation: CASSSGTDTQYF.